This is a list of T cell receptor beta chains from one sample in a study of technical replicates of blood from several donors. Sequenced by immunoSEQ multiplex PCR; TCRdb stores in-frame clones only, minus some. The sample has some 74,000 clones; 75% to 90% are singletons. Sequencing used T cells isolated from PBMCs. These receptors were taken from a human donor in good health. Both conserved end residues are part of each CDR3. A D gene is named only where the DNA matches it firmly. A clone size is listed for some rows: how often the clone was seen (once, few, many), or a class if it is expanded.

TRBJ1-2	TRBV9	TRBD1	once	TGTGCCAGCAGCGTCTCGACAGGGACTAACTATGGCTACACCTTC	CASSVSTGTNYGYTF
TRBJ2-1	TRBV11-2	-	-	TGTGCCAGCAGCTCGGTGGGGGCCTATGTTTCGAACAATGAGCAGTTCTTC	CASSSVGAYVSNNEQFF
TRBJ2-7	TRBV6-1	-	once	TGTGCCAGCAGACCCGCGGGGCTAGGGCAGTACTTC	CASRPAGLGQYF
TRBJ2-2	TRBV27	-	-	TGTGCCAGCAGTTTATCCGGGATCGGGGAGCTGTTTTTT	CASSLSGIGELFF
TRBJ2-7	TRBV30	TRBD2	-	TGTGCCTGGAGAGGACTAGCGGGGGACTACGAGCAGTACTTC	CAWRGLAGDYEQYF
TRBJ2-3	TRBV7-3	TRBD1	few	TGTGCCAGCAGCATGACAGGGGATACGCAGTATTTT	CASSMTGDTQYF
TRBJ2-2	TRBV11-3	TRBD2	-	TGTGCCAGCAGCATATTAGCGGGAGTAGGCGGGGAGCTGTTTTTT	CASSILAGVGGELFF
TRBJ2-2	TRBV5-1	-	-	TGCGCCAGCAGCTTGGATGTTGGTGGGAGTGACACCGGGGAGCTGTTTTTT	CASSLDVGGSDTGELFF
TRBJ1-3	TRBV7-6	-	-	TGTGCCAGCAGCAAGAGACTAGGGGACAACACCATATATTTT	CASSKRLGDNTIYF
TRBJ1-5	TRBV19	-	few	TGTGCCACCAGTGCAGTGAGCGGTCAGCCCCAGCATTTT	CATSAVSGQPQHF
TRBJ2-7	TRBV28	-	-	TGTGCCAGCAGTTCTCTGACACATTACGAGCAGTACTTC	CASSSLTHYEQYF
TRBJ2-1	TRBV5-4	TRBD2	-	TGTGCCAGCAGCTTGCCGGGAGGAAGTCACAATGAGCAGTTCTTC	CASSLPGGSHNEQFF
TRBJ2-1	TRBV7-3	TRBD2	-	TGTGCCAGCAGCGCTAGCGGGAGTTATGAGCAGTTCTTC	CASSASGSYEQFF
TRBJ1-3	TRBV6-5	-	-	TGTGCCAGCAGTATTAGCAGGGGCGGTGGAAACACCATATATTTT	CASSISRGGGNTIYF
TRBJ1-1	TRBV6-5	-	-	TGTGCCAGCAGTCGCCTAGGTCGGGACTCTGAAGCTTTCTTT	CASSRLGRDSEAFF
TRBJ2-7	TRBV5-1	TRBD2	-	TGCGCCAGCAGCTGGACTAGCGGGAGGTCCTACGAGCAGTACTTC	CASSWTSGRSYEQYF
TRBJ2-7	TRBV11-2	TRBD2	once	TGTGCCAGCAGCTTAGTGGGCGGGAGATCCTACGAGCAGTACTTC	CASSLVGGRSYEQYF
TRBJ2-3	TRBV4-2	-	-	TGTGCCAGCAGCCAAGAAGGGGACACTGGCACAGATACGCAGTATTTT	CASSQEGDTGTDTQYF
TRBJ2-7	TRBV10-3	-	once	TGTGCCATCAGGAAGACAGGGATGGAGGGAGCGACCTACGAGCAGTACTTC	CAIRKTGMEGATYEQYF
TRBJ2-7	TRBV4-2	-	-	TGTGCCAGCAGCCAAACCCTAGATACCTACGAGCAGTACTTC	CASSQTLDTYEQYF
TRBJ2-3	TRBV2	-	-	TGTTCCCAGCGTACGGCAGATACGCAGTATTTT	CSQRTADTQYF
TRBJ2-1	TRBV9	-	-	TGTGCCAGCAGCGTATCTAGCTCCTCCTACAATGAGCAGTTCTTC	CASSVSSSSYNEQFF
TRBJ2-3	TRBV10-3	TRBD2	-	TGTGCCATCAGTGACGAGGGAGGGCCCGGCGGCGATACGCAGTATTTT	CAISDEGGPGGDTQYF
TRBJ2-1	TRBV7-2	TRBD2	-	TGTGCCAGCAGCTTAGCGTTGCGGGAGGTGGACAATGAGCAGTTCTTC	CASSLALREVDNEQFF
TRBJ2-1	TRBV13	TRBD2	-	TGTGCCAGCAGCTTGAGACTAGCGGGAGGGCCTAGCCCCTACAATGAGCAGTTCTTC	CASSLRLAGGPSPYNEQFF
TRBJ2-7	TRBV14	-	-	TGTGCCAGCAGCCGTAGTTTTTCCCACGAGCAGTACTTC	CASSRSFSHEQYF
TRBJ2-4	TRBV14	-	-	TGTGCCAGCAGCCAAGATCTAGGAAGTCAGGGGTTGAACATTCAGTACTTC	CASSQDLGSQGLNIQYF
TRBJ2-1	TRBV4-1	TRBD2	-	TGCGCCAGCAGCCGGGGGCCCGGGGGGGAGTCCTACAATGAGCAGTTCTTC	CASSRGPGGESYNEQFF
TRBJ2-7	TRBV7-2	-	-	TGTGCCAGCAGCTCGTTGACAGGCTACGAGCAGTACTTC	CASSSLTGYEQYF
TRBJ2-7	TRBV30	TRBD1	-	TGTGCCTGGATCGGGCAGGAGACAGGGATTTCCTACGAGCAGTACTTC	CAWIGQETGISYEQYF
TRBJ2-7	TRBV28	TRBD2	-	TGTGCCACCACGGAATGGCGGGAGGGCCTAGAGCAGTACTTC	CATTEWREGLEQYF
TRBJ2-1	TRBV5-1	-	-	TGCGCCAGCAGCTTCGGAGGAAGTGGGGATGAGCAGTTCTTC	CASSFGGSGDEQFF
TRBJ2-7	TRBV7-8	TRBD2	-	TGTGCCAGCAGCTCAGGACTAGCGGGAGTTCCCTACGAGCAGTACTTC	CASSSGLAGVPYEQYF
TRBJ2-7	TRBV2	TRBD2	-	TGTGCCAGCATGGGACTAGCGTCGTACGAGCAGTACTTC	CASMGLASYEQYF
TRBJ2-1	TRBV19	TRBD2	-	TGTGCCAGTAGTATTACCGCGGGAGTGGGCAATGAGCAGTTCTTC	CASSITAGVGNEQFF
TRBJ2-3	TRBV29-1	TRBD2	-	TGCAGCGTTTCCGCGCTCGGACTAGCGGGAGGGGATAGCACAGATACGCAGTATTTT	CSVSALGLAGGDSTDTQYF
TRBJ2-7	TRBV7-8	TRBD2	-	TGTGCCAGCAGCTTTCATACCGGGACTAGCGCCTCCTACGAGCAGTACTTC	CASSFHTGTSASYEQYF
TRBJ1-3	TRBV2	TRBD1	-	TGTGCCAGCAGTGGGACAGGTCGGAACACCATATATTTT	CASSGTGRNTIYF
TRBJ1-1	TRBV2	-	once	TGTGCCTCCAAGGACGGGATGAACACTGAAGCTTTCTTT	CASKDGMNTEAFF
TRBJ2-7	TRBV19	-	-	TGTGCCAGTAGTATAGATTCGCGGTTCGAGCAGTACTTC	CASSIDSRFEQYF
TRBJ2-2	TRBV6-5	-	few	TGTGCCAGCAGTTACTCGACGACAATGAACACCGGGGAGCTGTTTTTT	CASSYSTTMNTGELFF
TRBJ2-7	TRBV5-5	TRBD1	-	TGTGCCAGCAGCTTAGACAGGGGTGACGAGCAGTACTTC	CASSLDRGDEQYF
TRBJ2-3	TRBV7-3	TRBD2	-	TGTGCCAGCAGCGCCAAGGGACTAGCGGGCACAGATACGCAGTATTTT	CASSAKGLAGTDTQYF
TRBJ2-7	TRBV10-3	TRBD2	-	TGTGCCATCAGTTTGAAAGCGGGAACTTACGAGCAGTACTTC	CAISLKAGTYEQYF
TRBJ2-1	TRBV6-5	-	-	TGTGCCAGCAGTGGCGGGCATGAGCAGTTCTTC	CASSGGHEQFF
TRBJ2-3	TRBV5-6	TRBD2	-	TGTGCCAGCAGCTTGAGGGGGGGTCGACTAGCGGGAGGGCCGGATACGCAGTATTTT	CASSLRGGRLAGGPDTQYF
TRBJ1-3	TRBV5-1	-	-	TGCGCCAGCAGCTTGGAAGTGGCAGAGGTAAACACCATATATTTT	CASSLEVAEVNTIYF
TRBJ2-1	TRBV13	-	-	TGTGCCAGCAGCACCCGGGACTACAATGAGCAGTTCTTC	CASSTRDYNEQFF
TRBJ1-2	TRBV7-9	-	once	TGTGCCAGCACCGACCCCGGGAGCCACTATGGCTACACCTTC	CASTDPGSHYGYTF
TRBJ2-1	TRBV4-1	TRBD1	-	TGCGCCAGCAGCCAACCCGGGACAGGGGGAGGCGATGAGCAGTTCTTC	CASSQPGTGGGDEQFF
TRBJ2-3	TRBV7-2	-	-	TGTGCCAGCAGCTTAGGGACTAGCACAGATACGCAGTATTTT	CASSLGTSTDTQYF
TRBJ2-5	TRBV7-3	TRBD1	once	TGTGCCAGCAGCTCAACAGGGGGCGCGGAGACCCAGTACTTC	CASSSTGGAETQYF
TRBJ2-1	TRBV4-1	-	-	TGCGCCAGCAGCCAGGGAGACAGGCGCTCCTACAATGAGCAGTTCTTC	CASSQGDRRSYNEQFF
TRBJ2-7	TRBV7-9	-	-	TGTGCCAGCAGCTTAGTTGGGCAGCAGTACTTC	CASSLVGQQYF